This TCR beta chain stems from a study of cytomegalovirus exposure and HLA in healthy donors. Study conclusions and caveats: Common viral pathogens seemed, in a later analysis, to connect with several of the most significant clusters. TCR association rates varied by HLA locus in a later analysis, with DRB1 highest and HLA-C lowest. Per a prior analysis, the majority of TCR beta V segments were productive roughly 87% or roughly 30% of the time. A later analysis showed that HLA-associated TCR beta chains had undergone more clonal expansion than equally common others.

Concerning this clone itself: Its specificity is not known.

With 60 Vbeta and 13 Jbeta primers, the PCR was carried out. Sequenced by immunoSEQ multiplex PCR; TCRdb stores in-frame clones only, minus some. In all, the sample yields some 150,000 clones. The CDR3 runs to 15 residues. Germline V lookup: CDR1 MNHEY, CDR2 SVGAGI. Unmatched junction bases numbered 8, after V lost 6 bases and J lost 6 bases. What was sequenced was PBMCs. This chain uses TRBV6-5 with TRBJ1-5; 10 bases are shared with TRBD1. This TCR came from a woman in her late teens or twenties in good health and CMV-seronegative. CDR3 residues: CASSDGQGESQPQHF. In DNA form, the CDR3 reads TGTGCCAGCAGCGACGGACAGGGGGAGTCTCAGCCCCAGCATTTT.